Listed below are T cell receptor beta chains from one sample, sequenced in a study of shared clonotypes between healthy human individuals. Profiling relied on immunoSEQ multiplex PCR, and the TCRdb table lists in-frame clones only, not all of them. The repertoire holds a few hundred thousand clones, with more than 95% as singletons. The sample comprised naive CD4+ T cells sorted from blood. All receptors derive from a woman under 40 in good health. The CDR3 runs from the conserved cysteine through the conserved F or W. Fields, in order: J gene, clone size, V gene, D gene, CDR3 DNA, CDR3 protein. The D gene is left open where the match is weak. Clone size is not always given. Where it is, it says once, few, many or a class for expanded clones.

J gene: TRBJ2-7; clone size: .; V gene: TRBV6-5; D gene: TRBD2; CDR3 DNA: TGTGCCAGCAGTTACTCGTCTAGCGGTCCCTACGAGCAGTACTTC; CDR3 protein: CASSYSSSGPYEQYF
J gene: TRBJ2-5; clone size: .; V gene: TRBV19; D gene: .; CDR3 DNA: TGTGCCAGTAGTATAGGGACAGTCCAAGAGACCCAGTACTTC; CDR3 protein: CASSIGTVQETQYF
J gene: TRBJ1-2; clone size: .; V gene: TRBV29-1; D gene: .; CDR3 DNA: TGCAGCGTTGAACTCCTTGCAGGGAATGGCTACACCTTC; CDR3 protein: CSVELLAGNGYTF
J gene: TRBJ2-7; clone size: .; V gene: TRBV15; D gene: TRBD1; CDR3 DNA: TGTGCCACCAGCAGAGATACGGACAGGGTGATCCACGAGCAGTACTTC; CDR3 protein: CATSRDTDRVIHEQYF
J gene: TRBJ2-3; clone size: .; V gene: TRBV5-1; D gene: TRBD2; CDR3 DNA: TGCGCCAGCAGCTTAACTTCAGCGGGAGGGACAGATACGCAGTATTTT; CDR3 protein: CASSLTSAGGTDTQYF
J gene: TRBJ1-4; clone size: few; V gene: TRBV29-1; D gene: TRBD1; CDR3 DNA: TGCAGCGTTGAAGGGGACAGGGATGAAAAACTGTTTTTT; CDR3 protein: CSVEGDRDEKLFF
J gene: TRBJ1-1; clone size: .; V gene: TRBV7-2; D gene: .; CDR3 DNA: TGTGCCAGCAGCTTACAACCCCCGATTGGCAGGGGAACTGAAGCTTTCTTT; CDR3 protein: CASSLQPPIGRGTEAFF
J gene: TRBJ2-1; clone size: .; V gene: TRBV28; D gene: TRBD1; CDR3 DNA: TGTGCCAGCAGGCAGACAGGGCTGAATGAGCAGTTCTTC; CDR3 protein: CASRQTGLNEQFF
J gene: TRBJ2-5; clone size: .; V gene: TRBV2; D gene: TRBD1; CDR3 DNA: TGTGCCAGCGGTGAACAGGGGACGTGGACCCAGTACTTC; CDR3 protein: CASGEQGTWTQYF
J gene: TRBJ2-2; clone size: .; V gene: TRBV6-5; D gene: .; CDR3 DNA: TGTGCCAGCAGTACGGTTTTCGGGGAGCTGTTTTTT; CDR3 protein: CASSTVFGELFF
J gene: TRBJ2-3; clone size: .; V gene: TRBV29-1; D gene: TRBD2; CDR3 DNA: TGCAGCGTCCGGCGTGGGACTAGCGGGAGGGCCAGGGCAGATACGCAGTATTTT; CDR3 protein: CSVRRGTSGRARADTQYF
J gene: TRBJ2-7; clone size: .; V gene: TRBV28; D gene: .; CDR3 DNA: TGTGCCAGCAGTTTTAGGGCAGACTCCTACGAGCAGTACTTC; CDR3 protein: CASSFRADSYEQYF
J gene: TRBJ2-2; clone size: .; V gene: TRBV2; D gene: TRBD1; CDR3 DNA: TGTGCCAGCACTTCGGACAGGGAGATCGGGGAGCTGTTTTTT; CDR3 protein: CASTSDREIGELFF
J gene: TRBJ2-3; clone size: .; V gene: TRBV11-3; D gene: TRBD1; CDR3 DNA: TGTGCCAGCAGCCCGGGACAGGCAGATACGCAGTATTTT; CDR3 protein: CASSPGQADTQYF
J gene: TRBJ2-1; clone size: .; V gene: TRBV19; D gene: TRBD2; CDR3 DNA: TGTGCCAGTACCGGGACTAGCTTCTACAATGAGCAGTTCTTC; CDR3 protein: CASTGTSFYNEQFF
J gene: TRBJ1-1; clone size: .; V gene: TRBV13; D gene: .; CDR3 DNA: TGTGCCAGCAGCTTATCCCGATGGGCTGAAGCTTTCTTT; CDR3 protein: CASSLSRWAEAFF
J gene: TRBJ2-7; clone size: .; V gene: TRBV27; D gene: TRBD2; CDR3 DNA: TGTGCCAGCAGTTTGAGGGGTCGATCGGCGGGAGGGCCCTACGAGCAGTACTTC; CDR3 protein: CASSLRGRSAGGPYEQYF
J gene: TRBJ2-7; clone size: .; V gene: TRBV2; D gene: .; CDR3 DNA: TGTGCCAGCAAAGAAGGGTTGGACGTATCCTACGAGCAGTACTTC; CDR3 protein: CASKEGLDVSYEQYF
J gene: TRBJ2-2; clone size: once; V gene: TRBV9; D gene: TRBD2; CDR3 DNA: TGTGCCAGCAGCGTCCTAGCGGGAAACACCGGGGAGCTGTTTTTT; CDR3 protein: CASSVLAGNTGELFF
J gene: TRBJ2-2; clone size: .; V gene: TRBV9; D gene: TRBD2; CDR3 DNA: TGTGCCAGCAGCGTAGGCGGGAGGGCCCCTACCGGGGAGCTGTTTTTT; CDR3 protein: CASSVGGRAPTGELFF
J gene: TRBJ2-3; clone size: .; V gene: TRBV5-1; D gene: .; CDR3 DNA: TGCGCCAGCAGCTTGGTAAAGTATGTCACCACAGATACGCAGTATTTT; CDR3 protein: CASSLVKYVTTDTQYF
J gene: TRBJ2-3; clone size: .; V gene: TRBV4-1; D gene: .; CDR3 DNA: TGCGCCAGCAGCCCTGCCGGTTGGACAGATACGCAGTATTTT; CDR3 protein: CASSPAGWTDTQYF
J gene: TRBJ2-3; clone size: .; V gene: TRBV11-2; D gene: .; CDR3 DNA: TGTGCCAGCAGCTTACTTGGGATGGCAGATACGCAGTATTTT; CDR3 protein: CASSLLGMADTQYF
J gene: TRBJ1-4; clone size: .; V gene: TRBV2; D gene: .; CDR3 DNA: TGTGCCAGCAGTGAAGCGGACATCTGGGGGGCAACTAATGAAAAACTGTTTTTT; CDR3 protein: CASSEADIWGATNEKLFF
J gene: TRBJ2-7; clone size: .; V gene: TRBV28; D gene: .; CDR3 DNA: TGTGCCAGCAGAAAACATGGCGGGATCTACGAGCAGTACTTC; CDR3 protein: CASRKHGGIYEQYF
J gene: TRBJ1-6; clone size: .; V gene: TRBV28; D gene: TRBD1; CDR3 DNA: TGTGCCAGCAGTCCGGGGGACAGGAATTCACCCCTCCACTTT; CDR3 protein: CASSPGDRNSPLHF
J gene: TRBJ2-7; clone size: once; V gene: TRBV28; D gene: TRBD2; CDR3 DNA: TGTGCCAGCAGTAGAGGGACTAGCCGCGAGCAGTACTTC; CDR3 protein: CASSRGTSREQYF
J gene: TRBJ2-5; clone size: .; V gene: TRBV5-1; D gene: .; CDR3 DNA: TGCGCCAGCAGCTCAGCCCGGAGTCAAGAGACCCAGTACTTC; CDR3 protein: CASSSARSQETQYF
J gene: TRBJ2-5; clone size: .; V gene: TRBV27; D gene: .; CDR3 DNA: TGTGCCAGCAGGCCGACACGTTGGAGGGAAGAGACCCAGTACTTC; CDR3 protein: CASRPTRWREETQYF
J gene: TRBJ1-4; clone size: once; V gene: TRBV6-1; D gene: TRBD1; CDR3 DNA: TGTGCCAGCAGTGAAGGGGACAGGGCCCAACTGTTTTTT; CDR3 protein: CASSEGDRAQLFF
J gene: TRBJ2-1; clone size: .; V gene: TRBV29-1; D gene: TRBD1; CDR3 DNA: TGCAGCGTCCGCTGGGACAGAGACAATGAGCAGTTCTTC; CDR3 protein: CSVRWDRDNEQFF
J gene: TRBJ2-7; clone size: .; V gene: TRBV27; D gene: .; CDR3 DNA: TGTGCCAGCGCTCCAGCCCCCTCCTACGAGCAGTACTTC; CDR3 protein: CASAPAPSYEQYF
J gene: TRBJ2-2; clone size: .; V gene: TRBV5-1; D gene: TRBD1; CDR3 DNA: TGCGCCAGCAGCTTGGAGGGGGCTACCGGGGAGCTGTTTTTT; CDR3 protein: CASSLEGATGELFF
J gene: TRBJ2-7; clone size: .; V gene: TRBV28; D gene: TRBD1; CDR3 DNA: TGTGCCAGCAGCAGGACAGGGTACCTTCGTTACGAGCAGTACTTC; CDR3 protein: CASSRTGYLRYEQYF
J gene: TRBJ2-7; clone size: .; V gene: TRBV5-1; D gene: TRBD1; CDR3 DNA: TGCGCCAGCAGCCATAGACAGGGCAACGAGCAGTACTTC; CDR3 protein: CASSHRQGNEQYF
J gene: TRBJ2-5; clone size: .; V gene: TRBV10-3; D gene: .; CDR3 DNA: TGTGCCATCGGCGCTACCGAGACCCAGTACTTC; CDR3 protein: CAIGATETQYF
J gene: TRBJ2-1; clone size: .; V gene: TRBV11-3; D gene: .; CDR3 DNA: TGTGCCAGCAGCTTGTATCCTGATCGGACGCAGTTCTTC; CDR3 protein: CASSLYPDRTQFF
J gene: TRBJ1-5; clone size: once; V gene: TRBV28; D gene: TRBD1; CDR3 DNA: TGTGCCAGCAGTCCGAGGGACAGGGGGGACAATCAGCCCCAGCATTTT; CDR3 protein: CASSPRDRGDNQPQHF
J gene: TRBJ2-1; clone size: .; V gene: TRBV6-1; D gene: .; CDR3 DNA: TGTGCCAGCAGTGAACGGATGAGCTCCTACAATGAGCAGTTCTTC; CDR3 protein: CASSERMSSYNEQFF
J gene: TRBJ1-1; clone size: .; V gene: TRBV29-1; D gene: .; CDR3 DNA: TGCAGCGTTGGCAGGTTGGACACTGAAGCTTTCTTT; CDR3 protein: CSVGRLDTEAFF
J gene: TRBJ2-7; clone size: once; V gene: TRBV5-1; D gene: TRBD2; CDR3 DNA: TGCGCCAGCAGCCCGGGACTAGCGGGTTCCTCCTACGAGCAGTACTTC; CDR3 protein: CASSPGLAGSSYEQYF
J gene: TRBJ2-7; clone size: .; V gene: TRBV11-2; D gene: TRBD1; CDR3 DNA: TGTGCCAGCAGCTTATCGACAGGGAAGGAGTACGAGCAGTACTTC; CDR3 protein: CASSLSTGKEYEQYF
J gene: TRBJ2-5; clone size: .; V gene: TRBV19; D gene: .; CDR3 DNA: TGTGCCAGTAGTCCGATCCTCCCCGGTAGGCCAAAAGAGACCCAGTACTTC; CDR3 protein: CASSPILPGRPKETQYF
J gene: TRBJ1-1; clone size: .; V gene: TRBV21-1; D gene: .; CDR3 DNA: TGTGCCAGCAGCAGTAGGAAGCGGGGAGTGGCTTTCTTT; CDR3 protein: CASSSRKRGVAFF
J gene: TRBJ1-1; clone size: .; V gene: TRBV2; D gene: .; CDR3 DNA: TGTGCCAGCAGCCTCTTGGGGGACACTGAAGCTTTCTTT; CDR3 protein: CASSLLGDTEAFF
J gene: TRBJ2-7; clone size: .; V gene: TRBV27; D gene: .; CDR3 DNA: TGTGCCAGCAGTTTATTCTTAGAGGCCGGGAGAGGCTACGAGCAGTACTTC; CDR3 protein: CASSLFLEAGRGYEQYF
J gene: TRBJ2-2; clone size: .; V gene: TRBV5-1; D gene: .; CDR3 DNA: TGCGCCAGCAGCTTGTCTGTCCCCAGTGATGGCGGGGAGCTGTTTTTT; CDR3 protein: CASSLSVPSDGGELFF
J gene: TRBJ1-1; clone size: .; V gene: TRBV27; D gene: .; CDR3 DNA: TGTGCCAGCAGTTGGGAGCAGAACACTGAAGCTTTCTTT; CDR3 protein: CASSWEQNTEAFF
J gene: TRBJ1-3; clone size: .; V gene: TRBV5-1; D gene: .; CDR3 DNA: TGCGCCAGCAGCTTTTCAGGGACAAGCTCTGGAAACACCATATATTTT; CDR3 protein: CASSFSGTSSGNTIYF
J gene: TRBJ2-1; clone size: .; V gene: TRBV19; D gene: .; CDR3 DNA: TGTGCCAGTAAAAACATCGACCCGGGGAATGAGCAGTTCTTC; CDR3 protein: CASKNIDPGNEQFF
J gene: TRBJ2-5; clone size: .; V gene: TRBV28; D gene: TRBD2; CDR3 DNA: TGTGCCAGCAGTTCCCATCTAGCGGGCCAAGAGACCCAGTACTTC; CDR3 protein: CASSSHLAGQETQYF
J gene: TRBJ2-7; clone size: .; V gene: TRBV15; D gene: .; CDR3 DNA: TGTGCCACCAGCAGATCCAAGGGTTGGGACGAGCAGTACTTC; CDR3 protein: CATSRSKGWDEQYF
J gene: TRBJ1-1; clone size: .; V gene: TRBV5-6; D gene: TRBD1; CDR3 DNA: TGTGCCAGCAGCTTGGGGGACAGACTGAACACTGAAGCTTTCTTT; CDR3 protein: CASSLGDRLNTEAFF
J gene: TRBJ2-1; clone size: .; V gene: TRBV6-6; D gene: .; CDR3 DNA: TGTGCCAGCAGCCCGAGATTGAATGAGCAGTTCTTC; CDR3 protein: CASSPRLNEQFF
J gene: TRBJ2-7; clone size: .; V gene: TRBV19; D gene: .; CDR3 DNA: TGTGCCAGTAGTATAAAGGTCCAGTACAAGACCTACGAGCAGTACTTC; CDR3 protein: CASSIKVQYKTYEQYF
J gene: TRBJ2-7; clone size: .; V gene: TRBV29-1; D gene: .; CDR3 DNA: TGCAGCGTCGCTGGACAGTCCTACGAGCAGTACTTC; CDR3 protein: CSVAGQSYEQYF
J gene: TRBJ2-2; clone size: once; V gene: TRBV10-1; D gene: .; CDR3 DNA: TGCGCCAGCAGTGAGGTCCCCGGGGAGCTGTTTTTT; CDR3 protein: CASSEVPGELFF
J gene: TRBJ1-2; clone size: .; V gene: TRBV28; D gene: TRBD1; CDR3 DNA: TGTGCCAGCAGTGCCGGGACAGGGGGTAACTATGGCTACACCTTC; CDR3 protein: CASSAGTGGNYGYTF
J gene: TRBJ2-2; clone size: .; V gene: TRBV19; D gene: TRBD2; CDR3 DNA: TGTGCCAGTAGTATGAGCGGGGGGGACACCGGGGAGCTGTTTTTT; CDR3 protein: CASSMSGGDTGELFF